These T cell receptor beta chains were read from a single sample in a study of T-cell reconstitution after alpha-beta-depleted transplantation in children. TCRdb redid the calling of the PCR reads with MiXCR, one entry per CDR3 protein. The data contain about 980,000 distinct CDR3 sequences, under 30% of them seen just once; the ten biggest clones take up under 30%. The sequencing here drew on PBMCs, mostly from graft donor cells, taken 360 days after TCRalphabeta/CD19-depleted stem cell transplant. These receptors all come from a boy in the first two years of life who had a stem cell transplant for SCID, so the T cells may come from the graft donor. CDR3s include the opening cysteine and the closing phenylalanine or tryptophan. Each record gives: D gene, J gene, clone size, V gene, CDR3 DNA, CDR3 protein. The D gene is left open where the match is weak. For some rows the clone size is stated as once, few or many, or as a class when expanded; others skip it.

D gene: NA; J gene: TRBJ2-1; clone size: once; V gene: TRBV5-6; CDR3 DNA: TGTGCCAGCAGCTTGGGGGACGTAGGAAAGGAGTTCTTC; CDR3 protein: CASSLGDVGKEFF
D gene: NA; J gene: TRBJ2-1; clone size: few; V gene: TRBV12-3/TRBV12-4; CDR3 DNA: TGTGCCAGCAGTGAGACAGTCCTCTCCTACAATGAGCAGTTCTTC; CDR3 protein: CASSETVLSYNEQFF
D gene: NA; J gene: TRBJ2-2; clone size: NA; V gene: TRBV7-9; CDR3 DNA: TGTGCCAGCAGCAGGGGACACGGGACGACCGGGGAGCTGTTTTTT; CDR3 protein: CASSRGHGTTGELFF
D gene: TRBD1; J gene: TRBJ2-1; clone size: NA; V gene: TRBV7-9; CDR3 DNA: TGTGCCAGCAGCTTAGAGGACAGGGGGCCCTACAATGAGCAGTTCTTC; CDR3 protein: CASSLEDRGPYNEQFF
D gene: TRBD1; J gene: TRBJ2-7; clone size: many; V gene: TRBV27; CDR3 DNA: TGTGCCAGCAGAAACAGGGGGCCTTCTGGGGAGCAGTACTTC; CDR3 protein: CASRNRGPSGEQYF
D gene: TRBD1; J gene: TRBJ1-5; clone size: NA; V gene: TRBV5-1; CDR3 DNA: TGCGCCAGCAGCCCGACAGGGAGGGGCAATCAGCCCCAGCATTTT; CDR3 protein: CASSPTGRGNQPQHF
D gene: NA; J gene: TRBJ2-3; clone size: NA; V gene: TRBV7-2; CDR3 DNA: TGTGCCAGCAGCTGGGGATCCGGCACAGATACGCAGTATTTT; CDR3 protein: CASSWGSGTDTQYF
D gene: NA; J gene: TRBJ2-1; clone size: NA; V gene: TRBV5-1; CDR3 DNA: TGCGCCAGCAGCCCGGGACCCCAGTTGGGGGAGCAGTTCTTC; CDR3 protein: CASSPGPQLGEQFF
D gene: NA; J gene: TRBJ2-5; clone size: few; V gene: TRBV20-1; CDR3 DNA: TGCAGTGCTAGGTCTGACAGGCCGAGAGAGACCCAGTACTTC; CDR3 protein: CSARSDRPRETQYF
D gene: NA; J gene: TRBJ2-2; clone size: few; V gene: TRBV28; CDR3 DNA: TGTGCCAGCACCACGGGACTCTGGTACACCGGGGAGCTGTTTTTT; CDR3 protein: CASTTGLWYTGELFF
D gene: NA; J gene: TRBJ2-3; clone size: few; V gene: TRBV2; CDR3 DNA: TGTGCCAGCTGGGGTGGAACAAGCACGGATACGCAGTATTTT; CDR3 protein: CASWGGTSTDTQYF
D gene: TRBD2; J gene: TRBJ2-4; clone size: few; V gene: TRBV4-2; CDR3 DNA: TGTGCCAGCAGCCAAGAGAGATCCCGAGCGGGGGGCGGGAACATTCAGTACTTC; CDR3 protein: CASSQERSRAGGGNIQYF
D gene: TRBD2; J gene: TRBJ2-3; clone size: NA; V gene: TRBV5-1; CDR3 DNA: TGCGCCAGCTCCGGACTAGCGGGGATGGTAGATACGCAGTATTTT; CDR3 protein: CASSGLAGMVDTQYF
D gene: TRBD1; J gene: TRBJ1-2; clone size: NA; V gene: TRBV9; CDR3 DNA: TGTGCCAGCACGGGCAGGGGGACGAACTATGGCTACACCTTC; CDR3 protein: CASTGRGTNYGYTF
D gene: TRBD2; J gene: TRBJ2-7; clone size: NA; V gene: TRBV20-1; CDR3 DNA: TGCAGTGTTGGGTGGGGACTAGCAGGGTACGAGCAGTACTTC; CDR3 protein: CSVGWGLAGYEQYF
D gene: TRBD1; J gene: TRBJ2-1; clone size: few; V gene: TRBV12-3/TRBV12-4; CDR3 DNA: TGTGCCAGCAGTCCAGCCGGGACAGGGTCGTCCCAACCGTTCTTC; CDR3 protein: CASSPAGTGSSQPFF
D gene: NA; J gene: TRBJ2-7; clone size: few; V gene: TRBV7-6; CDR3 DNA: TGTGCCAGCAGCTTGGGTTCGGGTTCCTACGAGCAGTACTTC; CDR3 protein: CASSLGSGSYEQYF
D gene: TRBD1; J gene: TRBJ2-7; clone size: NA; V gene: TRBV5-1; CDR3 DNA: TGCGCCAGCAGCTGGGGGACAGGGATTACCTACGAGCAGTACTTC; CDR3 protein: CASSWGTGITYEQYF
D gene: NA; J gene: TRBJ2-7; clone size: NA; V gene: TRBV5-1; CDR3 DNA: TGCGCCAGCGGCCGGTCCCGGGAGACCTACGAGCAGTACTTC; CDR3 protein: CASGRSRETYEQYF
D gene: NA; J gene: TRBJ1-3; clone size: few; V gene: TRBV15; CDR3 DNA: TGTGCCACCAGCACCACCGCGGGGGACATTGGAAACACCATATATTTT; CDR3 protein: CATSTTAGDIGNTIYF
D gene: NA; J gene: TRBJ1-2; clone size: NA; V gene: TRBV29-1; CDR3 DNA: TGCAGCGTTCAACAGGAGGTCCGCGGCTACACCTTC; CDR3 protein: CSVQQEVRGYTF
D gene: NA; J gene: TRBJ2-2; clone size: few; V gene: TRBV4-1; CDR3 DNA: TGCGCCAGCAGCCCGTCCCTTAGTGGGTGGACCGGGGAGCTGTTTTTT; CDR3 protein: CASSPSLSGWTGELFF
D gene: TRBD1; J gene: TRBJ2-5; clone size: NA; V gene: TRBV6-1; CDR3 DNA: TGTGCCAGCAGCCCAGGGACAGGATTACAGACCCAGTACTTC; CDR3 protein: CASSPGTGLQTQYF
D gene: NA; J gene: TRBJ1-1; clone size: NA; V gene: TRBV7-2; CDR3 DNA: TGTGCCAGCAGCTCCCGTACGGGTACGAGCACTGAAGCTTTCTTT; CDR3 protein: CASSSRTGTSTEAFF
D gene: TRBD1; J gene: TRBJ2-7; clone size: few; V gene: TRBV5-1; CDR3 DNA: TGCGCCAGCAGCTTAGGACAGGGGATGACCTACGAGCAGTACTTC; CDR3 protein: CASSLGQGMTYEQYF
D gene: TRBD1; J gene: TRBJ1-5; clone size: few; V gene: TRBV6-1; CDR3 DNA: TGTGCCAGCAGGCCCGGGACAGGGTATTTTCCCAATCAGCCCCAGCATTTT; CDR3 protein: CASRPGTGYFPNQPQHF
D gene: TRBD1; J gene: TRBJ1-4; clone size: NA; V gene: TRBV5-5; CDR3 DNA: TGTGCCAGCAGCCCTCGACAGGGGAGTGAAAAACTGTTTTTT; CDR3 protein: CASSPRQGSEKLFF
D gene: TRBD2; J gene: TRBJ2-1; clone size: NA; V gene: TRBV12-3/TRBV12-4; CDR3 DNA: TGTGCCAGCAGACCGCTCGGGGGGGCTAATGAGCAGTTCTTC; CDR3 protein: CASRPLGGANEQFF
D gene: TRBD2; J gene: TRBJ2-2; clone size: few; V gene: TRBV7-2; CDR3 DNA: TGTGCCAGCAGCCCACTAGCGCAAGAGCTGTTTTTT; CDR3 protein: CASSPLAQELFF
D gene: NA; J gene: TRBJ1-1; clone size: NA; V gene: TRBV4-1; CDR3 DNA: TGCGCCAGCAGCCAGATCGGCCCGAACACTGAAGCTTTCTTT; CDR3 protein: CASSQIGPNTEAFF
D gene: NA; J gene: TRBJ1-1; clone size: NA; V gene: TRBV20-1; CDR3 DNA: TGCAGTGCTAACCGGGCCACTCCTAACACTGAAGCTTTCTTT; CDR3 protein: CSANRATPNTEAFF
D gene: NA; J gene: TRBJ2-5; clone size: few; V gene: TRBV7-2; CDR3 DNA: TGTGCCAGCAGCTCTACCCCCACTAGAGGGTCGGAGACCCAGTACTTC; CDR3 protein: CASSSTPTRGSETQYF
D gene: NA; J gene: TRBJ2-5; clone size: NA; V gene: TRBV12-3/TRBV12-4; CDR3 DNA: TGTGCCAGCAGTTTACAGGGGGCTATCGCGGGGGGGTACCAAGAGACCCAGTACTTC; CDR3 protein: CASSLQGAIAGGYQETQYF
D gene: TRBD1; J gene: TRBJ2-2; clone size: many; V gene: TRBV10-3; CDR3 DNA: TGTGCCATCAGTGAGGGACAGGGGAGAGGAACCGGGGAGCTGTTTTTT; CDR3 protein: CAISEGQGRGTGELFF
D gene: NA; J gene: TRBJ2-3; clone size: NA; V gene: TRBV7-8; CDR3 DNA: TGTGCCAGCAGCTTACAGTCCAATCTAGCTGGAGATACGCAGTATTTT; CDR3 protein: CASSLQSNLAGDTQYF
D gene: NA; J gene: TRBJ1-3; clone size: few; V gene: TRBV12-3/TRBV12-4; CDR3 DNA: TGTGCCAGCAGACCTTATGTGTCGAACTCTGGAAACACCATATATTTT; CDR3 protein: CASRPYVSNSGNTIYF
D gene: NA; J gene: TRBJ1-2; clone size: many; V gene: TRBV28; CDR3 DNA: TGTGCCAGCAGTTTAGCGAGTGGGGACGGCTACACCTTC; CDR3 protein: CASSLASGDGYTF
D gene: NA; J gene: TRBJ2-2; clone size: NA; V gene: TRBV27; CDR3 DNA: TGTGCCAGCAGTTTATACACGAACACCGGGGAGCTGTTTTTT; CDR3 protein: CASSLYTNTGELFF
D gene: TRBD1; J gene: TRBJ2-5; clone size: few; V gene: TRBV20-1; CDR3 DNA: TGCAGTGCCTCTAATCCGGGACAGGGCGTGGAGACCCAGTACTTC; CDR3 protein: CSASNPGQGVETQYF
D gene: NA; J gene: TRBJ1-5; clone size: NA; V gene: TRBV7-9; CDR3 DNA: TGTGCCAGCAGCTTAGAGCACCCTAATCAGCCCCAGCATTTT; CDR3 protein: CASSLEHPNQPQHF
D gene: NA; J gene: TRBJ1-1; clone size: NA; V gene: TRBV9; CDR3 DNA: TGTGCCAGCAGCGTCGTAAGTAACACTGAAGCTTTCTTT; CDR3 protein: CASSVVSNTEAFF
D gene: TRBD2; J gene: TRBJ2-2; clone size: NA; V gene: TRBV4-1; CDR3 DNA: TGCGCCAGCAGCCACCCGGGAGGGCTAGACACCGGGGAGCTGTTTTTT; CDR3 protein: CASSHPGGLDTGELFF
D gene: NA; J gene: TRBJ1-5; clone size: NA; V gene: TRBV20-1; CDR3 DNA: TGCAGTGCTAGAGAGGCCCAATCTGTTCAGCCCCAGCATTTT; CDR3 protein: CSAREAQSVQPQHF
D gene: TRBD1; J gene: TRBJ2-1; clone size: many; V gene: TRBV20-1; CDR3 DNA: TGCGCTCAACAGGGGGCTTACGATGAGCAGTTCTTC; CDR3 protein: CAQQGAYDEQFF
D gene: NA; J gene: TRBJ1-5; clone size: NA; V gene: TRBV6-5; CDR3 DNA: TGTGCCAGCAGTTTTATACAGGGAGGACAGCCCCAGCATTTT; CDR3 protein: CASSFIQGGQPQHF
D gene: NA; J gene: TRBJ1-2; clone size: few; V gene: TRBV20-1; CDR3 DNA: TGCAGTGCTAGGTCAGGGGCAACCTCTAATGGCTACACCTTC; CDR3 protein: CSARSGATSNGYTF
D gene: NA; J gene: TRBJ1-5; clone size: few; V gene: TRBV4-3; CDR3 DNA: TGCGCCAGCAGCCAAGGGGCAGAGAATCAGCCCCAGCATTTT; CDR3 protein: CASSQGAENQPQHF
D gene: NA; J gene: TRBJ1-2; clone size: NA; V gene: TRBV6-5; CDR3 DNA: TGTGCCAGCAGTTACTGGGGGGCTGGTGGCTACACCTTC; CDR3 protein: CASSYWGAGGYTF
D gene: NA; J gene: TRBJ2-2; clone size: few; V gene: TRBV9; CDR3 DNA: TGTGCCAGCAGCGTAGATCCCACCGGGGAGCTGTTTTTT; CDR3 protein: CASSVDPTGELFF
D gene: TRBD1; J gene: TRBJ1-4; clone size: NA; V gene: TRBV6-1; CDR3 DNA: TGTGCCAGCAGTAAAGACAGGGCAACTAATGAAAAACTGTTTTTT; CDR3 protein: CASSKDRATNEKLFF
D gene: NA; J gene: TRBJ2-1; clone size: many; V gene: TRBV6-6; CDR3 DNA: TGTGCCAGCAGGAGGGGCGGTGAGCAGTTCTTC; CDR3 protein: CASRRGGEQFF
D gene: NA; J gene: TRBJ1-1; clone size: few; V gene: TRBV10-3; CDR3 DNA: TGTGCCATCAAGGGCCGAAGGGGCCTAAAGAACACTGAAGCTTTCTTT; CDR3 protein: CAIKGRRGLKNTEAFF
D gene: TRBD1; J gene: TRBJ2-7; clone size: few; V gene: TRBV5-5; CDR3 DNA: TGTGCCAGCAGAGCGAGGGGGCAGGGCTACGAGCAGTACTTC; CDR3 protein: CASRARGQGYEQYF
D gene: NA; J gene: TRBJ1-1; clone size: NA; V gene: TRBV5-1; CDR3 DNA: TGCGCCAGCATTATCGGGGGCAGGGTCAGTACTGAAGCTTTCTTT; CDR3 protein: CASIIGGRVSTEAFF
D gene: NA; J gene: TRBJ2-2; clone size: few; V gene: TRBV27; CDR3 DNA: TGTGCCAGCAGTTTAGATGTGTCCTCCGGGGAGCTGTTTTTT; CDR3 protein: CASSLDVSSGELFF
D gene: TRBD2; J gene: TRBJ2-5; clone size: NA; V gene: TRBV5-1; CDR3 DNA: TGCGCCAGCAGCTTGGTAGCGGGGGGGGCCGGACTCCTGGAAGGAGAGACCCAGTACTTC; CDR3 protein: CASSLVAGGAGLLEGETQYF
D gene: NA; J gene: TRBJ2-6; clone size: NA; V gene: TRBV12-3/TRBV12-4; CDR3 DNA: TGTGCCATCCCGTTATTTAGACAGACCGCTCTATCTGGGGCCAACGTCCTGACTTTC; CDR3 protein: CAIPLFRQTALSGANVLTF
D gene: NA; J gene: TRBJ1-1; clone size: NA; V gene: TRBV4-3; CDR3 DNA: TGCGCCAGCAGCCAAAAACAGGGCCGGACTGAAGCTTTCTTT; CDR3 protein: CASSQKQGRTEAFF
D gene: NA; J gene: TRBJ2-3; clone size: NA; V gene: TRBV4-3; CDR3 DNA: TGCGCCAGCAGCCAAGATAGAAGGGAAGATACGCAGTATTTT; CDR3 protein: CASSQDRREDTQYF
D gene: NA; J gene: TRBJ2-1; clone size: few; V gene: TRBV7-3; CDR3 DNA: TGTGCCAGCAGCTTATATTCGGCGGCAGGGCGCTACAATGAGCAGTTCTTC; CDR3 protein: CASSLYSAAGRYNEQFF